Presented here are 10 T cell receptor beta chains from one specimen sequenced in a study of regulatory T cells in long-lasting Graves disease. Investigators prepared the TCR beta libraries by applying iRepertoire HTBI primers and Arm-PCR of CDR3 regions. TCRdb recomputed calls from the multiplex PCR reads with MiXCR, one row per CDR3 protein. The sample shows 350,000 to 400,000 distinct CDR3 sequences, roughly a sixth of them seen only once. Time point denoted: newly diagnosed GD, antithyroid drugs for less than 3 months. The authors made the TCR library using RNA they extracted from PBMCs. The sample in question was peripheral blood mononuclear cells (PBMCs), obtained at new diagnosis, from a patient treated with antithyroid drugs. The receptor source for this set is a female donor with Graves disease.

At least ten counts were recorded for this clonotype. The chain is built from TRBV6-2 or TRBV6-3 and TRBJ2-5; D not resolved. V was cut by 0 bases and J by 3 bases, with 11 bases left in between. Germline-derived CDR1 and CDR2 are MNHEY and SVGEGT. This CDR3 has 15 residues. The chain's CDR3 is CASSYSGQVEETQYF. CDR3 DNA: TGTGCCAGCAGTTACTCGGGCCAGGTAGAAGAGACCCAGTACTTC.

This clonotype came up many times. The chain carries TRBV6-1 and TRBJ2-1, with D possibly matching TRBD2 (5 bases). The CDR3 is 11 residues long. Germline loops: CDR1 MNHNS, CDR2 SASEGT. V lost 10 bases and J lost 9, with 13 bases in between. Written as DNA, the CDR3 is TGTGCCATCGGGTTTAGCGTTGAGCAGTTCTTC. Translating it yields CAIGFSVEQFF.

Comment on this clonotype: This is likely an artifact of a read error, given a far larger clone one base away. The chain recombines TRBV3-1 with TRBJ1-1; the D is unclear. Germline V gene sequence: CDR1 LGHDT, CDR2 YNNKEL (reference sequence). The length of the CDR3 is 13 residues. Here the CDR3 DNA reads TGCGCCAGCAGCCAAGTCGTGGTCACTGAAGCTTTCTTT. Translating it yields CASSQVVVTEAFF. The full variable domain, its missing parts supplied by reference TRBV3-1 and TRBJ1-1, is DTAVSQTPKYLVTQMGNDKSIKCEQNLGHDTMYWYKQDSKKFLKIMFSYNNKELIINETVPNRFSPKSPDKAHLNLHINSLELGDSAVYFCASSQVVVTEAFFGQGTRLTVV.

Ten or more counts support this clonotype. This chain joins TRBV11-2 and TRBJ2-2; D unresolved. The V gene's germline CDR1 is SGHAT and CDR2 FQNNGV. The CDR3 length is 14 residues. The V and J ends lost 2 bases and 3 bases respectively, with 7 bases between them. This CDR3 reads CASSLHSYTGELFF. The CDR3 region has the DNA TGTGCCAGCAGCTTACACAGCTACACCGGGGAGCTGTTTTTT.

This clonotype has at least ten counts. The chain is built from TRBV10-3 and TRBJ2-2, with TRBD1 identical over 8 bases. V was pared by 3 bases and J by 2 bases, with 8 bases of the junction left unmatched. The V gene's germline CDR1 is ENHRY and CDR2 SYGVKD. The length of the CDR3 is 17 residues. The CDR3 sequence is CAISDQRGTGNTGELFF. The CDR3, as DNA: TGTGCCATCAGTGACCAGCGCGGGACAGGTAACACCGGGGAGCTGTTTTTT.

This clonotype was found many times. This chain connects TRBV4-1 to TRBJ2-7; D is possibly TRBD1 or TRBD2 (5 bases each). Germline V CDR1 and CDR2: MGHRA, YSYEKL. This CDR3 region has 15 residues. The V end lost 2 bases, the J end lost 4 bases, and 15 bases lay between the germline ends. CDR3 DNA sequence: TGCGCCAGCAGCCAACAACTGGGACCGGGATACGAGCAGTACTTC. This codes for CASSQQLGPGYEQYF.

This clonotype turned up a few times. The chain has TRBV9 and TRBJ1-2; 8 nucleotides align to TRBD1. Unmatched junction bases numbered 14, after V lost 3 bases and J lost 4 bases. The germline CDR1 and CDR2 sequences are SGDLS and YYNGEE. The CDR3 runs 17 residues. CDR3 protein: CASSEGLGTGGGYGYTF. In DNA form, the CDR3 reads TGTGCCAGCAGCGAGGGACTTGGGACAGGTGGTGGCTATGGCTACACCTTC.

The chain is built from TRBV9 and TRBJ2-3; weak D call: TRBD2 (7 bases). V dropped 0 bases and J dropped 5 bases, with 16 bases sitting between them. Germline loops: CDR1 SGDLS, CDR2 YYNGEE. The CDR3 is 16 amino acids. The CDR3 spells CASSVVGGGVGDTQYF. CDR3 DNA: TGTGCCAGCAGCGTAGTTGGCGGGGGCGTTGGAGATACGCAGTATTTT.

This clonotype has at least ten counts. This chain links TRBV2 with TRBJ1-1, with 7 bases identical to TRBD1. The V gene end was trimmed by 6 bases and the J gene end by 3 bases; junction bases not matched to a gene: 4. The CDR3 runs 13 residues. Per the germline V gene, CDR1 is SNHLY and CDR2 is FYNNEI. CDR3 in amino acids: CASRPTGHTEAFF. CDR3 coding DNA: TGTGCCAGCAGACCGACAGGGCACACTGAAGCTTTCTTT.

This clonotype was observed at least ten times. The rearrangement links TRBV5-1 to TRBJ1-2; D possibly corresponds to TRBD1 (5 bases). The length of the CDR3 is 13 residues. The germline V gene has CDR1 SGHRS and CDR2 YFSETQ. With 3 bases removed from V and 5 bases from J, the gap between germline ends came to 11 bases. CDR3 in DNA: TGCGCCAGCAGCTACCCGACAGCGTATGGCTACACCTTC. It codes for CASSYPTAYGYTF.